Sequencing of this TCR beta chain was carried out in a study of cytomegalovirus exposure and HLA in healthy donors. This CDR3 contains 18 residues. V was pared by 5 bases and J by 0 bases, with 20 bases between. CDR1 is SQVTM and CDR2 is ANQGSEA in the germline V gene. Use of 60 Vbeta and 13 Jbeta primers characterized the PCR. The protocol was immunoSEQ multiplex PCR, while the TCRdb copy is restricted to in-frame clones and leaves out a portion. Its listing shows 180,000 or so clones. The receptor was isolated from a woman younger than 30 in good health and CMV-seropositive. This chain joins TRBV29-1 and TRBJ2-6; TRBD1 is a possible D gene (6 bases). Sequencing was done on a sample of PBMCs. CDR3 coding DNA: TGCAGCGTTTCCATGCCCCGCTCAGGGGACTCTGGGGCCAACGTCCTGACTTTC. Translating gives CSVSMPRSGDSGANVLTF. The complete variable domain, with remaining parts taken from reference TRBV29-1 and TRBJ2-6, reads SAVISQKPSRDICQRGTSLTIQCQVDSQVTMMFWYRQQPGQSLTLIATANQGSEATYESGFVIDKFPISRPNLTFSTLTVSNMSPEDSSIYLCSVSMPRSGDSGANVLTFGAGSRLTVL.